A selection of T cell receptor beta chains follows, all from one sample in a study of identical twins. MiXCR, run by TCRdb on the 5' RACE reads, gives a single entry per CDR3 protein. This table has some 460,000 distinct CDR3 sequences, 14% appearing once. The data were also submitted as part of a second study, on yellow fever vaccine responses in identical twins.

Sequenced input: CD4+ T cells sorted from blood. The receptors here all came from a young woman in good health. CDR3s include the opening cysteine and the closing phenylalanine or tryptophan. The D gene is left open where the match is weak. Rows give clone size only sometimes, using once, few, many, or a class for an expanded clone.

few	TRBV28	13	-	TRBJ1-6	CASSLDYNSPLHF	TGTGCCAGCAGTTTAGATTATAATTCACCCCTCCACTTT
few	TRBV10-3	13	-	TRBJ1-1	CAISESVGTEAFF	TGTGCCATCAGTGAGTCGGTAGGGACTGAAGCTTTCTTT
-	TRBV20-1	15	-	TRBJ2-7	CSAKTGGLASYEQYF	TGCAGTGCCAAGACCGGGGGGCTGGCCTCCTACGAGCAGTACTTC
-	TRBV7-9	14	-	TRBJ2-7	CASSNPGSLGEQYF	TGTGCCAGCAGCAACCCAGGTTCTCTAGGAGAGCAGTACTTC
-	TRBV7-9	16	-	TRBJ2-3	CASSGSGQGYTDTQYF	TGTGCCAGCAGCGGTAGTGGGCAGGGCTACACAGATACGCAGTATTTT
-	TRBV5-1	14	-	TRBJ2-7	CASSFGGVGYEQYF	TGCGCCAGCAGCTTTGGCGGGGTCGGCTACGAGCAGTACTTC
-	TRBV6-1	13	TRBD1	TRBJ1-1	CASTGGKVTEAFF	TGTGCCAGCACAGGGGGAAAGGTCACTGAAGCTTTCTTT
-	TRBV5-6	15	-	TRBJ2-6	CASSYRHAGANVLTF	TGTGCCAGCAGCTACCGACATGCCGGGGCCAACGTCCTGACTTTC
-	TRBV24-1	12	TRBD1	TRBJ1-2	CATGGQNYGYTF	TGTGCCACCGGGGGACAGAACTATGGCTACACCTTC
-	TRBV6-1	18	TRBD2	TRBJ2-3	CASSRLRKTSGYTDTQYF	TGTGCCAGCAGCCGGCTAAGAAAGACTAGCGGATACACAGATACGCAGTATTTT
few	TRBV19	13	-	TRBJ2-3	CASRRLGSDTQYF	TGTGCCAGTAGGAGATTGGGATCAGATACGCAGTATTTT
few	TRBV28	16	TRBD2	TRBJ2-4	CASSLGGSKAKNIQYF	TGTGCCAGCAGTTTGGGGGGGAGTAAGGCCAAAAACATTCAGTACTTC
few	TRBV6-1	16	TRBD1	TRBJ1-1	CASRTGTGVMNTEAFF	TGTGCCAGCAGGACCGGGACAGGTGTCATGAACACTGAAGCTTTCTTT
many	TRBV12-3/TRBV12-4	15	-	TRBJ1-6	CASSPGRNFNSPLHF	TGTGCCAGCAGTCCCGGACGGAATTTCAATTCACCCCTCCACTTT
few	TRBV27	12	-	TRBJ1-5	CASGRYNQPQHF	TGTGCCAGCGGGCGGTACAATCAGCCCCAGCATTTT
few	TRBV11-2	14	TRBD1	TRBJ2-7	CASSLVGTAGGQYF	TGTGCCAGCAGCTTAGTTGGGACAGCTGGGGGGCAGTACTTC
-	TRBV5-1	16	-	TRBJ1-1	CASSLAAAGVNTEAFF	TGCGCCAGCAGCTTGGCCGCGGCAGGGGTGAACACTGAAGCTTTCTTT
few	TRBV12-3/TRBV12-4	15	TRBD1	TRBJ2-7	CASSLWTGGGSEQYF	TGTGCCAGCAGTTTGTGGACAGGGGGGGGGTCTGAGCAGTACTTC
few	TRBV29-1	14	TRBD1	TRBJ1-4	CSVGDRGHNEKLFF	TGCAGCGTCGGCGACAGGGGCCACAATGAAAAACTGTTTTTT
-	TRBV6-5	15	TRBD1	TRBJ2-2	CASSSQGASTGELFF	TGTGCCAGCAGTTCCCAGGGGGCGAGCACCGGGGAGCTGTTTTTT
-	TRBV25-1	15	TRBD1	TRBJ2-7	CASSLKGAGGGEQYF	TGTGCCAGCAGTCTCAAAGGGGCAGGGGGCGGCGAGCAGTACTTC
-	TRBV28	18	TRBD1	TRBJ2-5	CASKGQDPRTGGVETQYF	TGTGCCAGCAAGGGGCAGGATCCGAGGACAGGTGGGGTAGAGACCCAGTACTTC
few	TRBV11-2	18	TRBD2	TRBJ2-7	CASSSPSLAASLTYEQYF	TGTGCCAGCAGCTCGCCCTCACTAGCGGCGTCCTTAACCTACGAGCAGTACTTC
many	TRBV28	13	-	TRBJ2-4	CASSQGGEDIQYF	TGTGCCAGCAGCCAAGGCGGGGAGGACATTCAGTACTTC
-	TRBV12-3/TRBV12-4	14	-	TRBJ1-1	CASSTRTVNTEAFF	TGTGCCAGCAGTACCCGGACCGTGAACACTGAAGCTTTCTTT
few	TRBV25-1	15	-	TRBJ1-1	CASSVGAGLNTEAFF	TGTGCCAGCAGTGTAGGGGCAGGATTGAACACTGAAGCTTTCTTT
-	TRBV7-9	16	TRBD2	TRBJ2-1	CASSFSGGRVGNEQFF	TGTGCCAGCAGCTTCTCGGGAGGGAGAGTTGGCAATGAGCAGTTCTTC
many	TRBV20-1	13	-	TRBJ1-5	CSARAVTNQPQHF	TGCAGTGCTAGAGCCGTAACCAATCAGCCCCAGCATTTT
-	TRBV19	15	-	TRBJ2-5	CASSMWQGKGKTQYF	TGTGCCAGTAGTATGTGGCAGGGAAAAGGAAAGACCCAGTACTTC
many	TRBV20-1	11	-	TRBJ2-4	CSAEAKNIQYF	TGCAGTGCCGAAGCCAAAAACATTCAGTACTTC
-	TRBV12-3/TRBV12-4	16	-	TRBJ2-3	CASSRIQVTATDTQYF	TGTGCCAGCAGCCGCATACAGGTCACTGCCACAGATACGCAGTATTTT
-	TRBV15	15	-	TRBJ1-4	CATSRERGASEKLFF	TGTGCCACCAGCAGAGAGAGAGGGGCAAGTGAAAAACTGTTTTTT